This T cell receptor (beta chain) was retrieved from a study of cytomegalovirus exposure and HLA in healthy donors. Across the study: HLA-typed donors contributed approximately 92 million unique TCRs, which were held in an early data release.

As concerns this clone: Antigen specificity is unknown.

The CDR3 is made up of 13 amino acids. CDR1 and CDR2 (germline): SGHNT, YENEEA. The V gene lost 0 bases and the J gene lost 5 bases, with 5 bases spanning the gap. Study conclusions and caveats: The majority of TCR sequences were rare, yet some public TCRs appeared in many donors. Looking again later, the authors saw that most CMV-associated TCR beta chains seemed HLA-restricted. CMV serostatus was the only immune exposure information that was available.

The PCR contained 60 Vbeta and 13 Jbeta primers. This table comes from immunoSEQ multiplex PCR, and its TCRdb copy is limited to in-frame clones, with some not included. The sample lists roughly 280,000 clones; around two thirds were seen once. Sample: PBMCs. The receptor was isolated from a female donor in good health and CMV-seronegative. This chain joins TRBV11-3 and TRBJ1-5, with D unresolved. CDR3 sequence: CASSLDLDQPQHF. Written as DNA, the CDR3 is TGTGCCAGCAGCTTAGATCTCGATCAGCCCCAGCATTTT.